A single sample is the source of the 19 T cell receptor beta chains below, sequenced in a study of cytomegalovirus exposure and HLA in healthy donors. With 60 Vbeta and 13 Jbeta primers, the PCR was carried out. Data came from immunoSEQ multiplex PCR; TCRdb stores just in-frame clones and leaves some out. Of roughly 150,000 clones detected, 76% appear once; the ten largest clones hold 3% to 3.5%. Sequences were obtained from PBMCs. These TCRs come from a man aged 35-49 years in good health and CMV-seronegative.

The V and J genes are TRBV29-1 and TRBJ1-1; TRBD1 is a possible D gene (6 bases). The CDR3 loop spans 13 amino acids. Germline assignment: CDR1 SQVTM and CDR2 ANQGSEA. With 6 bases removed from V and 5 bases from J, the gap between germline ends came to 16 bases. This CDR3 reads CSVGRGRRTEAFF. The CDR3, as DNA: TGCAGCGTCGGGCGGGGGCGGAGGACTGAAGCTTTCTTT.

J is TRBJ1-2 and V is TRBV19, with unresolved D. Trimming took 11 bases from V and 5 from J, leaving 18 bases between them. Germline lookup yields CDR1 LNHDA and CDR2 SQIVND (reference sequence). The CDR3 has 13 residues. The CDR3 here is CAHPRGDRYGYTF. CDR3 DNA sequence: TGTGCCCACCCACGGGGTGACCGTTATGGCTACACCTTC.

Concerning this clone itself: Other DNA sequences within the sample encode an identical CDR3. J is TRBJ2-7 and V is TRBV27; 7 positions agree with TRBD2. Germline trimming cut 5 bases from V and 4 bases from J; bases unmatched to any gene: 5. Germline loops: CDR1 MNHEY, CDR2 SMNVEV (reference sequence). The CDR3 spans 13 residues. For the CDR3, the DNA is TGTGCCAGCAGTCTTACGGGGGGATACGAGCAGTACTTC. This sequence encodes CASSLTGGYEQYF.

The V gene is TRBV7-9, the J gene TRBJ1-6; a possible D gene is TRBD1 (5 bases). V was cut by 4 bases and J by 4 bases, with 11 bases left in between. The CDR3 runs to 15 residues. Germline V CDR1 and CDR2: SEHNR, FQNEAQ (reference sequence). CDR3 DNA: TGTGCCAGCAGCTCGACAGCGTGGTATAATTCACCCCTCCACTTT. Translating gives CASSSTAWYNSPLHF.

Here the CDR3 reads CASRTTGTSGGEQYF. The CDR3 coding sequence is TGTGCCAGCAGGACCACCGGGACTAGCGGAGGGGAGCAGTACTTC. The genes are TRBV28 and TRBJ2-7; 11 bases match TRBD2. Germline assignment: CDR1 MDHEN and CDR2 SYDVKM. The CDR3 sequence is 15 residues long. The V and J ends lost 6 bases and 7 bases, in that order; junction bases with no gene match: 11.

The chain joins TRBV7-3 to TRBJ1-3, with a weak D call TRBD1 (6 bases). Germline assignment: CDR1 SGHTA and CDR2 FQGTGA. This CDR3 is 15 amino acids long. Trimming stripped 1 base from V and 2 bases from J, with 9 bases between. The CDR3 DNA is TGTGCCAGCAGCTTAAGTTCAGGGGCTGGAAACACCATATATTTT. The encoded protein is CASSLSSGAGNTIYF.

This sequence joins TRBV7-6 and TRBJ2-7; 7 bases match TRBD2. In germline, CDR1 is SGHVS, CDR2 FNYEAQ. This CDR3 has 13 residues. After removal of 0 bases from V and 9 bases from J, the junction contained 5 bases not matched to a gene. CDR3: CASSLATGGGQYF. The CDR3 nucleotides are TGTGCCAGCAGCTTAGCGACGGGAGGCGGGCAGTACTTC.

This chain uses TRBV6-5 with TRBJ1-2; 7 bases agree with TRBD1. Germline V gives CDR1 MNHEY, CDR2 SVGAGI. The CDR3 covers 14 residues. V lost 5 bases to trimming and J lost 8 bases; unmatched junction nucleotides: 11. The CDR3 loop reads CASSTGTEGKGYTF. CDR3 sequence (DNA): TGTGCCAGCAGTACGGGGACAGAAGGGAAAGGCTACACCTTC.

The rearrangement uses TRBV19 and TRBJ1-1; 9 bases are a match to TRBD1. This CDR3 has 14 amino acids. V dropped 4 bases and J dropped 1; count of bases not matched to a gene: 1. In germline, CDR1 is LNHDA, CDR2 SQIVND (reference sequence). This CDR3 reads CASSRGQGNTEAFF. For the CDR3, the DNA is TGTGCCAGTAGTAGGGGACAGGGGAACACTGAAGCTTTCTTT.

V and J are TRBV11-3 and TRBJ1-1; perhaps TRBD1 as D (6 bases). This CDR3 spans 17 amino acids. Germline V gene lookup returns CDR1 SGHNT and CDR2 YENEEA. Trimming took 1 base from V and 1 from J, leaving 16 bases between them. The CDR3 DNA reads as TGTGCCAGCAGCTTAGTTCTCACAGGGTCGGCGAACACTGAAGCTTTCTTT. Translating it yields CASSLVLTGSANTEAFF.

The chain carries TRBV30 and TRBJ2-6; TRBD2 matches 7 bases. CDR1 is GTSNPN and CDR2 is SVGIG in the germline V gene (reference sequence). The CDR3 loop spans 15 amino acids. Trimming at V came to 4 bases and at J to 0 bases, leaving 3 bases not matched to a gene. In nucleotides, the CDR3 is TGTGCCTGGAATTGGGGGGGCTCTGGGGCCAACGTCCTGACTTTC. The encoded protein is CAWNWGGSGANVLTF.

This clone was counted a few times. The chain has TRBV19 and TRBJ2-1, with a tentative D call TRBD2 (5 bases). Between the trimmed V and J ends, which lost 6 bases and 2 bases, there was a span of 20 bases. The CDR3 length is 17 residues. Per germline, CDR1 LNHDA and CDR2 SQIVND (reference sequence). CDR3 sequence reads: CASRPPRGAATYNEQFF. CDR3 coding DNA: TGTGCCAGTAGGCCACCCCGGGGAGCGGCAACCTACAATGAGCAGTTCTTC.

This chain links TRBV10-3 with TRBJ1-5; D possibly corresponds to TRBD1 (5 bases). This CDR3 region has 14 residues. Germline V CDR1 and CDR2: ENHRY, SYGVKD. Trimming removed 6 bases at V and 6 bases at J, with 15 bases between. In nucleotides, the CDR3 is TGTGCCATCAGCGCTGCAGGGTTCGCTCAGCCCCAGCATTTT. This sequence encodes CAISAAGFAQPQHF.

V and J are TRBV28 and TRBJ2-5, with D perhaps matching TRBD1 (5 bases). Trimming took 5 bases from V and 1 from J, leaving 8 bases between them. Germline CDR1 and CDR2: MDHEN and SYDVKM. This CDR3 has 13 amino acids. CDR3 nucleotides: TGTGCCAGCAGTCCCCAGGGCCAAGAGACCCAGTACTTC. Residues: CASSPQGQETQYF.

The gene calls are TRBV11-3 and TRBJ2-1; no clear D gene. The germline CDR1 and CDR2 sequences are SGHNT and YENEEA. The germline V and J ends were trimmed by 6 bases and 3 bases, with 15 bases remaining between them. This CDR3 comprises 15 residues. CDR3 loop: CASRPGGELYNEQFF. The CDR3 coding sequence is TGTGCCAGCAGGCCCGGCGGTGAACTCTACAATGAGCAGTTCTTC.

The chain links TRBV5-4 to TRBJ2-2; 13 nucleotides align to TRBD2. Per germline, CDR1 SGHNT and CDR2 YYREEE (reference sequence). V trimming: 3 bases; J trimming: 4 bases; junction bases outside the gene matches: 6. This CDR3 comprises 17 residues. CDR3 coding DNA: TGTGCCAGCAGCTCTTCACTAGCGGGGGGGGTCACCGGGGAGCTGTTTTTT. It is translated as CASSSSLAGGVTGELFF.

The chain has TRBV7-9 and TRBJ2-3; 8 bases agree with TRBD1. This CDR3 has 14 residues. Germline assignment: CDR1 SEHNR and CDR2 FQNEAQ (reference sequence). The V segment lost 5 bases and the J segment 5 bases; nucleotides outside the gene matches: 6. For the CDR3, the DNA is TGTGCCAGCAGCCCCTGGACAGGGAAAGATACGCAGTATTTT. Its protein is CASSPWTGKDTQYF.

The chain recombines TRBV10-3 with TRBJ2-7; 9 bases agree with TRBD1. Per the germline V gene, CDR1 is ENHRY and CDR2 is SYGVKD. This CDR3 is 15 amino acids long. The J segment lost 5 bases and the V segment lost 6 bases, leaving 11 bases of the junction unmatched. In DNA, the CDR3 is TGTGCCATCAGACACGACAGGGGGTTCGTGGACGAGCAGTACTTC. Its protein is CAIRHDRGFVDEQYF.

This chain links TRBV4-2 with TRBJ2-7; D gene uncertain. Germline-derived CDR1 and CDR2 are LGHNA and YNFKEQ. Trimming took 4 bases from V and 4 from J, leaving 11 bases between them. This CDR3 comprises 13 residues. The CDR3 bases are TGTGCCAGCAGCCCCAGCAACGGGTACGAGCAGTACTTC. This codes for CASSPSNGYEQYF.